Described below is a single T cell receptor (beta chain) sequence and its context. The source of the sample is a study of blood T cell repertoires in COVID-19. Overall study context: Acute and convalescent COVID-19 specimens originated in the United States, Italy and Spain. T cells, B-cell-depleted T cells, or PBMCs supplied cDNA or gDNA.

V was clipped by 5 bases and J by 6 bases, with 14 bases between them. This CDR3 spans 14 amino acids. Germline CDR1 reads SNHLY; CDR2 reads FYNNEI. In the source study's methods: Counts of nucleated cells, estimated from reference gene primer amplification, were obtained. Measured with immunoSEQ multiplex PCR; TCRdb has only the in-frame clones, and not every one. That table gives V, J and clone size, and the DNA gave D and trimming. The table records 90,000 to 100,000 clones, about nine tenths of them present only once. This chain uses TRBV2 with TRBJ2-1, with D possibly being TRBD1 (6 bases). The sequencing input was peripheral blood. This TCR came from a man aged 50 to 59 with acute or convalescent COVID-19. For the CDR3, the DNA is TGTGCCAGCAGTACCTCAACAGGGTTCAATGAGCAGTTCTTC. This encodes CASSTSTGFNEQFF.